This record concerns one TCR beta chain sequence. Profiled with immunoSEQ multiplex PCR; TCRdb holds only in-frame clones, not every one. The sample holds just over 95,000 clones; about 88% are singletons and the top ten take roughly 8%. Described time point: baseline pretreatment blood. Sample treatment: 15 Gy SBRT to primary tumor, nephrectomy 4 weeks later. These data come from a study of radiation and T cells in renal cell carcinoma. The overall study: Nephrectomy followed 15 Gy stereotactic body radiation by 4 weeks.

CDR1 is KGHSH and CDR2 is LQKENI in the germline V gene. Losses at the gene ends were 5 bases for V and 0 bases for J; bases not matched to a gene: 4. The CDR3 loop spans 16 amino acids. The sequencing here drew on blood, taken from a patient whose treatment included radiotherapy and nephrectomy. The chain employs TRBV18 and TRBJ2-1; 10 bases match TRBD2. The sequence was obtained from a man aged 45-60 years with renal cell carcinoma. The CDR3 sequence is CASSSPSGSSYNEQFF. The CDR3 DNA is TGTGCCAGCTCATCCCCTAGCGGGAGCTCCTACAATGAGCAGTTCTTC.